The source of this T cell receptor beta chain is a study of Graves' ophthalmopathy and Graves' hyperthyroidism. The CDR3 has 20 amino acids. Trimming stripped 6 bases from V and 0 bases from J, with 33 bases between. Germline loops: CDR1 SQVTM, CDR2 ANQGSEA. Remarks on this clonotype: The antigen remains undetermined.

Researchers took RNA transcripts and amplified TCR beta CDR3 regions from them. In the first round, RT-PCR was carried out with HTBI primers, and a multiplex PCR formed the second round. TCRdb analysed the multiplex PCR reads with MiXCR anew, one entry per CDR3 protein. The table records about 740,000 distinct CDR3 sequences, 40% of them present only once. Ophthalmopathic donors had moderate-to-severe activity, CAS ≥3 and NOSPECS ≥4, with disease that had lasted under 3 months. Study observations and caveats: Ophthalmopathy progression cases were predicted by the model with approximately 66% sensitivity and around 72% specificity.

Sample: peripheral blood. This TCR came from an adult man with Graves' ophthalmopathy. The genes are TRBV29-1 and TRBJ2-7, with D possibly being TRBD1 or TRBD2 (7 bases each). The CDR3 is CSVSSIDRVGTKIASYEQYF. In DNA form, the CDR3 reads TGCAGCGTCTCCTCGATTGACAGGGTCGGGACTAAAATTGCCTCCTACGAGCAGTACTTC.